This record looks at one T cell receptor beta chain sequence and its context. Sequencing of TCR beta, carried out with a high-throughput approach, was applied to CD8+ and CD4+ T cells from the blood. The source of the sample is a study of CD8 T cells in Susac syndrome. RNA totalling about 0.5 to 1 ug underwent reverse transcription with random hexamers. TCRdb analysed the immunoSEQ multiplex PCR reads with MiXCR anew, one entry per CDR3 protein. Seen here are roughly 190,000 distinct CDR3 sequences, under 95% observed once, and the top ten hold approximately 0.1%. Sequenced: CD4+ T cells from PBMCs. The receptor comes from a human donor in good health.

The CDR3 DNA is TGCAGTGCTAGAGAATCAGCCGCGCAAGGCGGCTACACCTTC. Translated, it gives CSARESAAQGGYTF. V and J are TRBV20-1 and TRBJ1-2; D is unresolved. The CDR3 sequence is 14 residues long. V lost 0 bases to trimming and J lost 8 bases, with 16 bases between them. The germline V gene encodes CDR1 DFQATT and CDR2 SNEGSKA (reference sequence).